This T cell receptor beta chain was sequenced in a study of breast tumors, draining lymph nodes, adjacent tissues. Study-level points and caveats: Findings are consistent with lymph node origin and intratumoral expansion of most tumor T cells. Luminal-like breast cancer showed significantly greater tumor-nontumor repertoire similarity than basal-like breast cancer did. Tumor repertoires ranked between lymph nodes and nontumor tissue in diversity, with V and J gene preferences.

This CDR3 has 14 amino acids. Germline V gene sequence: CDR1 SGHDN, CDR2 FVKESK. TCRdb analysed the multiplex PCR reads with MiXCR anew, one entry per CDR3 protein. The sample has about 22,000 distinct CDR3 sequences; 41% are singletons. As concerns this clonotype: Its antigen remains unknown. One end of the junction is discordant with germline, which a read error may explain.

The receptor's source is a female donor with breast cancer. Some clones in this sample may be carry-over from other donors' samples. The chain links TRBV14 to TRBJ2-1; 7 bases match TRBD1. Sequenced material: breast tumor tissue. The CDR3 protein is CASSQGQHYNEQSF. The CDR3 DNA sequence: TGTGCCAGCAGCCAGGGACAGCACTACAATGAGCAGTCCTTC.